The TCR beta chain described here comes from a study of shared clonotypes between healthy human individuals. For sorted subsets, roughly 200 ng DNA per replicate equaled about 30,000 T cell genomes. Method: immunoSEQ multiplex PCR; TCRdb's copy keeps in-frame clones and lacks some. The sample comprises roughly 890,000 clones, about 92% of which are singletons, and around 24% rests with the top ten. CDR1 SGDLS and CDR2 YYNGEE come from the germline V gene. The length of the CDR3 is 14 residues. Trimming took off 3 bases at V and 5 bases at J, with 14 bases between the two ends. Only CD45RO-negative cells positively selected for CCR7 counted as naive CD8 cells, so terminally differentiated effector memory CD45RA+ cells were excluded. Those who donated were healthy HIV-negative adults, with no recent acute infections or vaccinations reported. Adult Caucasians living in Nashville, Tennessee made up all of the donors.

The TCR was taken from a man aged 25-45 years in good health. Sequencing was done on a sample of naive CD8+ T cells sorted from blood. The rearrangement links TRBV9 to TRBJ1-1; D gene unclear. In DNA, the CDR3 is TGTGCCAGCAGCGCCAACGAAGGCTGGACTGAAGCTTTCTTT. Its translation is CASSANEGWTEAFF. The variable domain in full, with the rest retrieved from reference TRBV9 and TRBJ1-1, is DSGVTQTPKHLITATGQRVTLRCSPRSGDLSVYWYQQSLDQGLQFLIQYYNGEERAKGNILERFSAQQFPDLHSELNLSSLELGDSALYFCASSANEGWTEAFFGQGTRLTVV.